The clone carrying this T cell receptor (beta chain) was seen once. The repertoire was sequenced with immunoSEQ multiplex PCR; TCRdb's copy has only in-frame clones and lacks some. The top ten clones hold around 15% of a sample with hundreds of thousands of clones, about nine tenths of them seen once. This sample is drawn from a study of blood T cell repertoires in COVID-19. V lost 0 bases and J lost 6, with 12 bases in between. CDR1 and CDR2 (germline): SGHRS, YFSETQ. This CDR3 is built from 15 residues. Assignment of participants to cohorts was predicated upon participant-reported clinical history. Recovery among Cohort 3 donors was established by two negative PCRs, clearance, or symptom resolution.

The sample taken for sequencing was PBMCs or T cells enriched from blood (not recorded which). This receptor was identified in a man younger than 30 who had recovered from COVID-19. The chain has TRBV5-1 and TRBJ2-2, with D perhaps TRBD2 (6 bases). CDR3 region: CASSLVPGLPGELFF. The CDR3 DNA sequence: TGCGCCAGCAGCTTGGTTCCGGGACTCCCCGGGGAGCTGTTTTTT.